This T cell receptor beta chain stems from a study of blood T cell repertoires in COVID-19. Overall study: COVID-19 samples, acute and convalescent, were from the United States, Italy and Spain. PBMCs, B-cell-depleted T cells, or T cells provided the cDNA or gDNA that made up the material.

J gave up 5 bases and V 5 bases, and 7 bases lay outside the gene matches. The germline V gene has CDR1 SGHTA and CDR2 FQGNSA. The CDR3 loop spans 15 amino acids. Original processing methods: The authors estimated nucleated cell counts from reference gene primer amplification. Using immunoSEQ multiplex PCR, the repertoire was profiled, and TCRdb retains in-frame clones only, with some absent. The DNA gave D and trimming, while V, J and clone size come from that table. The table records under 95,000 clones, approximately 93% of them present only once. The sample consisted of peripheral blood. The rearrangement uses TRBV7-2 and TRBJ1-5; 9 bases are shared with TRBD1. The clonotype was recovered from a man in his fifties with COVID-19, enrolled during active disease. CDR3 amino acids: CASSEQQGAYQPQHF. Here the CDR3 DNA reads TGTGCCAGCAGCGAGCAACAGGGGGCGTATCAGCCCCAGCATTTT.